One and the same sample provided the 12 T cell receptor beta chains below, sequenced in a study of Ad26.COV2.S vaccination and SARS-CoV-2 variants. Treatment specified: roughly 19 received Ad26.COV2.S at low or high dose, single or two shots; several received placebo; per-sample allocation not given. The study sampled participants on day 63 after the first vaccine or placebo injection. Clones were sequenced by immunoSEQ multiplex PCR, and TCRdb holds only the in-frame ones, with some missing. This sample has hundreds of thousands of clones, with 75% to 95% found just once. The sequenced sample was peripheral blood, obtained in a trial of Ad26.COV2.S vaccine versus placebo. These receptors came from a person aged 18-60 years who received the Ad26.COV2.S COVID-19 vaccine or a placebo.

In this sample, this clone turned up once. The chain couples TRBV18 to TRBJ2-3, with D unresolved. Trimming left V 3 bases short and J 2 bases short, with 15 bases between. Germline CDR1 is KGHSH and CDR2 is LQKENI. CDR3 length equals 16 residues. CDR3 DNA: TGTGCCAGCTCACCCCTCCCCAGACCCCACACAGATACGCAGTATTTT. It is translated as CASSPLPRPHTDTQYF. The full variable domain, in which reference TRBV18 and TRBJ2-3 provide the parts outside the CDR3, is NAGVMQNPRHLVRRRGQEARLRCSPMKGHSHVYWYRQLPEEGLKFMVYLQKENIIDESGMPKERFSAEFPKEGPSILRIQQVVRGDSAAYFCASSPLPRPHTDTQYFGPGTRLTVL.

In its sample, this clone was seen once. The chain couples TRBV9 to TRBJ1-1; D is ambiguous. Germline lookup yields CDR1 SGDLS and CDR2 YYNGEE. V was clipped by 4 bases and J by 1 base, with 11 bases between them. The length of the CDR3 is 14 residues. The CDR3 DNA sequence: TGTGCCAGCAGCCCTTTCGGAGGGAACACTGAAGCTTTCTTT. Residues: CASSPFGGNTEAFF.

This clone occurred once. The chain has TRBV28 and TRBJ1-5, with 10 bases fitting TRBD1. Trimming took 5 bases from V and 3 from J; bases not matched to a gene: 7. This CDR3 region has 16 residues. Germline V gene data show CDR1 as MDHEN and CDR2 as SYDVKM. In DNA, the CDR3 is TGTGCCAGCAGTAGAAAGGGACAGGGGACCAATCAGCCCCAGCATTTT. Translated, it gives CASSRKGQGTNQPQHF.

CDR3 DNA: TGTGCCAGCAGCTTGACAGGGTCCGATCAGCCCCAGCATTTT. This gives the protein CASSLTGSDQPQHF. This rearrangement joins TRBV27 to TRBJ1-5, with 7 positions matching TRBD1. V shed 6 bases, J shed 5 bases, and the junction held 7 bases outside the gene matches. Germline CDR1 is MNHEY and CDR2 is SMNVEV (reference sequence). The CDR3 has 14 residues.

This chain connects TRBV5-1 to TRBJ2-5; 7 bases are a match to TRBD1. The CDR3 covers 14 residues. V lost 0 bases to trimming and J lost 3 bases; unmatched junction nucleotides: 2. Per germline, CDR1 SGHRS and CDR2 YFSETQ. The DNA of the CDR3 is TGCGCCAGCAGCTTGGGGACAGGAGAAGAGACCCAGTACTTC. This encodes CASSLGTGEETQYF.

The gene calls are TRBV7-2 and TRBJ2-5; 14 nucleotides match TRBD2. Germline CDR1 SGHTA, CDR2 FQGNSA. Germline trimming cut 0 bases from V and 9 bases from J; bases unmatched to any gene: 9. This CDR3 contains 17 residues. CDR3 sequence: CASSLAPGLAGVQAQYF. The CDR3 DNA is TGTGCCAGCAGCTTAGCGCCGGGACTAGCGGGAGTTCAGGCCCAGTACTTC.

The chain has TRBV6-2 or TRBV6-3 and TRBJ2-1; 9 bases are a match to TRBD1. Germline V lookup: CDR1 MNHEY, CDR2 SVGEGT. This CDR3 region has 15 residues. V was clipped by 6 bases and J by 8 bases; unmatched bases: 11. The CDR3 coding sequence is TGTGCCAGCAGGCCTTCCGGGACAGGGTCGCATGAGCAGTTCTTC. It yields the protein CASRPSGTGSHEQFF.

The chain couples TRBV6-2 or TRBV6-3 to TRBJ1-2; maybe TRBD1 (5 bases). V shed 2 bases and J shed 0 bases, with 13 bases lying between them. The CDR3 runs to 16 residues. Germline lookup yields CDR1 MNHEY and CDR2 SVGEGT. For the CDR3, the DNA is TGTGCCAGCAGTTACCCGGGGCAGGGCGCTAACTATGGCTACACCTTC. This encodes CASSYPGQGANYGYTF.

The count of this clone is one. CDR3 residues: CASSLVASPTGELFF. The CDR3 DNA follows: TGTGCCAGCAGCTTAGTCGCTAGCCCCACCGGGGAGCTGTTTTTT. The chain links TRBV7-2 to TRBJ2-2; maybe TRBD2 (5 bases). CDR1 is SGHTA, CDR2 FQGNSA, per germline. Deletions cut 1 base from V and 4 bases from J, with 10 bases between. The CDR3 totals 15 residues.

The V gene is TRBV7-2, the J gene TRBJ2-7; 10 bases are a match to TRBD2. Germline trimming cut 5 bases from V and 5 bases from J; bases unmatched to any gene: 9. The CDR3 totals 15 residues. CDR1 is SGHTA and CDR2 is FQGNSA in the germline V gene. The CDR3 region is CASSLEGLATHEQYF. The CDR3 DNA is TGTGCCAGCAGCCTTGAGGGACTAGCGACTCACGAGCAGTACTTC.

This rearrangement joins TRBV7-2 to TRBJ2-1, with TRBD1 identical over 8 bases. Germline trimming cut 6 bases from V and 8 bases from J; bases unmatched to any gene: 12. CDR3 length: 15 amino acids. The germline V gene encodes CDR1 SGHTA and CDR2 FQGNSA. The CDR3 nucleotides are TGTGCCAGCAGTCTCTACATGGACAGGGCCTATGAGCAGTTCTTC. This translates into CASSLYMDRAYEQFF. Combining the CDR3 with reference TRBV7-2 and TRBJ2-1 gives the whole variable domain GAGVSQSPSNKVTEKGKDVELRCDPISGHTALYWYRQSLGQGLEFLIYFQGNSAPDKSGLPSDRFSAERTGGSVSTLTIQRTQQEDSAVYLCASSLYMDRAYEQFFGPGTRLTVL.

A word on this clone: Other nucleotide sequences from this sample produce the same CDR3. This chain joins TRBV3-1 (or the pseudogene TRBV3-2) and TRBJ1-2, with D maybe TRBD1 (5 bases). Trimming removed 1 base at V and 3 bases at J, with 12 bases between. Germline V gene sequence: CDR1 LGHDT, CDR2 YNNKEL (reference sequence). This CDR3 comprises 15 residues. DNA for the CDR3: TGTGCCAGCAGCCAAGCCCCCGGGGGATACTATGGCTACACCTTC. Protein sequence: CASSQAPGGYYGYTF.